This T cell receptor (beta chain) was observed in a study of cytomegalovirus exposure and HLA in healthy donors. Study-level points and caveats: In terms of immune exposure information, only CMV serostatus was available. A highly shared variant cluster was judged a likely technical artifact. Researchers counted around 170 TCR beta chains as cytomegalovirus-associated. An analysis was carried out at a later point. It showed that HLA-associated TCR beta chains were more clonally expanded than equally common non-associated chains.

Both 60 Vbeta primers and 13 Jbeta primers went into the PCR. Method: immunoSEQ multiplex PCR; TCRdb's copy keeps in-frame clones and lacks some. The repertoire includes over 85,000 clones, over 60% of them detected once, and around 3.2% sits in the top ten. The CDR3 consists of 14 residues. The trim removed 5 bases at V and 0 bases at J, leaving 3 bases unmatched. Germline V gene lookup returns CDR1 SQVTM and CDR2 ANQGSEA. Turning to this clone: Its antigen is not known.

The clonotype was recovered from a woman aged 55-75 years in good health and CMV-seropositive. The rearrangement uses TRBV29-1 and TRBJ2-4, with 8 bases aligning to TRBD2. The specimen was PBMCs. For the CDR3, the DNA is TGCAGCGTTACTAGCGGACTAGCCAAAAACATTCAGTACTTC. Its protein is CSVTSGLAKNIQYF.